The present T cell receptor beta chain was sequenced within a study of blood T cells in healthy people across ages. At the level of the study: Researchers report that template switching captured about one barcoded beta molecule per two T cells. General observations from the study: Versus aged donors, long-lived donors had higher diversity and more naive CD4+ cells. Expanded clonotype changes were possibly confounded by unknown donor CMV status.

Isolating PBMCs gave at least 7 million of these cells per sample. The second PCR ran about 6 to 12 cycles with a sample-barcoded 5' primer and J-beta primers. TCRdb independently ran MiXCR on the 5' RACE reads; one entry per CDR3 protein. The sample includes about 1.8 million distinct CDR3 sequences, about 49% seen only once; the top ten take less than 2.5%. The CDR3 is made up of 15 amino acids. V was pared by 0 bases and J by 0 bases, with 8 bases between. Per the germline V gene, CDR1 is LGHNA and CDR2 is YSLEER. Remarks on this clonotype: Its antigen remains unknown.

This sequence was found in a woman in her thirties or forties in good health. The source material was blood. V is TRBV4-3 and J is TRBJ1-1; D perhaps matches TRBD1 (5 bases). DNA of the CDR3: TGCGCCAGCAGCCAAGACGAGGGACTGAACACTGAAGCTTTCTTT. Protein sequence: CASSQDEGLNTEAFF.